This T cell receptor beta chain was documented in a study of blood T cell repertoires in COVID-19. Study-wide context: Collection of acute and convalescent COVID-19 samples took place in the United States, Italy and Spain.

CDR1 and CDR2 from the germline V gene are SGHTA and FQGNSA. This CDR3 has 15 residues. Trimming cost V 5 bases and J 12 bases; bases outside gene matches: 12. Original data processing: Using reference gene primer amplification, nucleated cell counts were estimated. Generated by immunoSEQ multiplex PCR, the TCRdb table keeps only in-frame clones and is missing some. Clone size and V and J calls were adopted from that table, with D and trimming inferred from the DNA. The table has about 210,000 clones, about 86% seen once. This study enrolled people aged about 18 to 100 from about 24 US geographic areas. The study assigned cohorts using participant-reported clinical history.

The source of this sequence is a woman between 45 and 60 years old with acute COVID-19. V is TRBV7-2 and J is TRBJ1-6, with 8 bases that match TRBD1. Sequencing used PBMCs or T cells enriched from blood (not recorded which). The CDR3 DNA is TGTGCCAGCAGCCCCACCGGACAGGGATTTGGACCCCTCCACTTT. Protein: CASSPTGQGFGPLHF. Drawing the rest from reference TRBV7-2 and TRBJ1-6, the complete variable domain is GAGVSQSPSNKVTEKGKDVELRCDPISGHTALYWYRQSLGQGLEFLIYFQGNSAPDKSGLPSDRFSAERTGGSVSTLTIQRTQQEDSAVYLCASSPTGQGFGPLHFGNGTRLTVT.